These T cell receptor beta chains were read from a single sample in a study of cytomegalovirus exposure and HLA in healthy donors. Clones were sequenced by immunoSEQ multiplex PCR, and TCRdb holds only the in-frame ones, with some missing. The repertoire consists of 95,000 to 150,000 clones, with approximately 80% occurring once and the leading ten covering under 0.3%. Material for sequencing was PBMCs. The receptors here all came from a man aged 45 to 65 in good health and CMV-seronegative. CDR3s include the opening cysteine and the closing phenylalanine or tryptophan. D genes are given only for firm matches. Clone sizes are given selectively: once, few, many, or a class where the clone is expanded.

D gene	J gene	clone size	V gene	CDR3 DNA	CDR3 protein
TRBD1	TRBJ1-1	-	TRBV19	TGTGCCAGTAGTATAGCCGGGACAGCGAACACTGAAGCTTTCTTT	CASSIAGTANTEAFF
TRBD2	TRBJ2-3	-	TRBV4-2	TGTGCCAGCAGCCAGCCGGGACTAGCGATAAATACGCAGTATTTT	CASSQPGLAINTQYF
-	TRBJ1-2	once	TRBV30	TGTGCCTGGAGTGCCACAGGCCTCTATGGCTACACCTTC	CAWSATGLYGYTF
-	TRBJ1-3	-	TRBV30	TGTGCCTGGAGTGAAACAGGAAGCTCTGGAAACACCATATATTTT	CAWSETGSSGNTIYF
-	TRBJ1-3	-	TRBV7-8	TGTGCCAGCAGCTTAGTTGCGGGGGCGGGCGGAAACACCATATATTTT	CASSLVAGAGGNTIYF
-	TRBJ1-1	-	TRBV5-1	TGCGCCAGCAGCTGGGACAACCGAGGCACTGAAGCTTTCTTT	CASSWDNRGTEAFF
-	TRBJ2-5	-	TRBV4-3	TGCGCCAGCAGCCAAGAGGGCAGGGCCCGGGAGACCCAGTACTTC	CASSQEGRARETQYF
TRBD2	TRBJ2-5	-	TRBV7-6	TGTGCCAGCAGCACCCCTAGCGGGATACAAGAGACCCAGTACTTC	CASSTPSGIQETQYF
-	TRBJ2-6	-	TRBV5-1	TGCGCCAGCAGCTTGGTTCCGGGGGCTGGGGCCAACGTCCTGACTTTC	CASSLVPGAGANVLTF
-	TRBJ2-3	once	TRBV9	TGTGCCAGCAGCTCACGACTAGGAAGACCTACAGATACGCAGTATTTT	CASSSRLGRPTDTQYF